A single TCR beta chain is shown here with its context. The antigen remains unidentified. The sample comes from a study of radiation and T cells in renal cell carcinoma. Broader study findings: Without pretreatment biopsies, baseline tumor clonotype presence was undetermined.

The time point was: blood 2 weeks post-SBRT. Treatment meaning: 15 Gy SBRT to primary tumor, nephrectomy 4 weeks later. Clear cell pathology was present in this patient's renal cell carcinoma. CDR3 length: 18 residues. The V and J ends lost 6 bases and 6 bases respectively, with 27 bases between them. CDR1 and CDR2 from the germline V gene are LNHDA and SQIVND (reference sequence). TCRdb keeps only in-frame clones here, not all; method: immunoSEQ multiplex PCR. In the table there are 100,000 to 150,000 clones, approximately 90% of which are singletons. This TCR derives from a woman in her seventies with renal cell carcinoma. The source material was blood, sampled from a patient whose treatment included radiotherapy and nephrectomy. V is TRBV19 and J is TRBJ2-1; D gene unclear. The CDR3 sequence is CASSLYGVGPPPGNEQFF. As DNA, the CDR3 is TGTGCCAGTAGCCTCTATGGGGTGGGCCCCCCCCCTGGCAATGAGCAGTTCTTC.